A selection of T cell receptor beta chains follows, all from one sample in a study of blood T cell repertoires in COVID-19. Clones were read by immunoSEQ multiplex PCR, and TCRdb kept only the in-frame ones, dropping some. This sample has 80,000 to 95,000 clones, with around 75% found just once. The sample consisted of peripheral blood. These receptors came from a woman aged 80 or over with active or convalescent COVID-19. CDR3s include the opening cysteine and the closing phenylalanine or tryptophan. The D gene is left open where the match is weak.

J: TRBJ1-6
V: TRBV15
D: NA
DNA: TGTGCCACCAGCGCCTCCGTGGGGGGGGCAGGTTCACCCCTCCACTTT
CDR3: CATSASVGGAGSPLHF

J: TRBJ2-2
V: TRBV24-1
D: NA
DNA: TGTGCCACCAGTGAGGGACTTGGGAACACCGGGGAGCTGTTTTTT
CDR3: CATSEGLGNTGELFF

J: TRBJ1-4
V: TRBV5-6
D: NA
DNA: TGTGCCAGCAGCTTGGCAGGTGGCGAAAAACTGTTTTTT
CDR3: CASSLAGGEKLFF

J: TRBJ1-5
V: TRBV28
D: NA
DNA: TGTGCCAGCATTACCGCCGGGGGTGCGGGCAATCAGCCCCAGCATTTT
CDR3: CASITAGGAGNQPQHF

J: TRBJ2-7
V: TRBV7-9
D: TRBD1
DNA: TGTGCCAGCAGCTCTCAACAGGGGGCTGGCGAGCAGTACTTC
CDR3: CASSSQQGAGEQYF

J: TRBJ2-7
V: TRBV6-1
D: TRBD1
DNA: TGTGCCAGCAGTGAAGCCAACAGGGGCGTCTTGGAGCAGTACTTC
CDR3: CASSEANRGVLEQYF

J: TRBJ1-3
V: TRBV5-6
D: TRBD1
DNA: TGTGCCAGCAGACGGACAGGAGAGTCTGGAAACACCATATATTTT
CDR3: CASRRTGESGNTIYF

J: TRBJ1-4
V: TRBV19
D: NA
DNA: TGTGCCAGTAGTATACCCCCCGGGGAAAAACTGTTTTTT
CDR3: CASSIPPGEKLFF

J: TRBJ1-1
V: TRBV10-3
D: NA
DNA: TGTGCCACCCATTCGGAGGGAATGAACACTGAAGCTTTCTTT
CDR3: CATHSEGMNTEAFF

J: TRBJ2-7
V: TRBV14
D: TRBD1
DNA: TGTGCCAGCAGCCAGGGGACAGGGCGCGAGCAGTACTTC
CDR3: CASSQGTGREQYF